Detailed here is one T cell receptor beta chain. Reasons for excluding patients were uncontrolled infection, other autoimmune disease, pregnancy or lactation. Each 10 ml fresh peripheral blood draw supplied the PBMCs. The V gene's germline CDR1 is SGDLS and CDR2 YYNGEE. V shed 4 bases and J 6 bases; nucleotides not matched to a gene: 8. CDR3 length: 15 residues. The data originate from a study of T cells in Graves' hyperthyroidism and ophthalmopathy. Amplification yielded TCR beta CDR3 regions, with RNA transcripts as the source. A first-round RT-PCR of the TCR CDR3 used the HTBI primer set. TCRdb itself ran the multiplex PCR reads through MiXCR, one entry per CDR3 protein. The repertoire has 500,000 or so distinct CDR3 sequences, approximately 17% of them found once; the top ten carry 17%.

Material: blood. The receptor was isolated from a woman between 18 and 29 years old with Graves' ophthalmopathy. J is TRBJ2-1 and V is TRBV9, with 9 bases matching TRBD2. This CDR3 reads CASSPSGSGSNEQFF. The CDR3 region has the DNA TGTGCCAGCAGCCCTTCGGGTAGCGGGAGCAATGAGCAGTTCTTC.